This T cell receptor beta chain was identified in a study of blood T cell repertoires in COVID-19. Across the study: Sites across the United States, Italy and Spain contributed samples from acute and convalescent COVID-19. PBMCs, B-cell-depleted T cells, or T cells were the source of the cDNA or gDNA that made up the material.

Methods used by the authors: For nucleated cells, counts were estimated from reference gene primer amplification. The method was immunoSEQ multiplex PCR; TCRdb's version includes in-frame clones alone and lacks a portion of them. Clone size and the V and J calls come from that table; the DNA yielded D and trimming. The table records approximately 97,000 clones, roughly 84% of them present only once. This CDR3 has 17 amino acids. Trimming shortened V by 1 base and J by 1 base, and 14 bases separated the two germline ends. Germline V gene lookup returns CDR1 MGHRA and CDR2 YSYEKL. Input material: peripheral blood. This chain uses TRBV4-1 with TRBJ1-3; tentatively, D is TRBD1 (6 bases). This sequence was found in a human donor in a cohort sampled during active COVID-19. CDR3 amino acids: CASSQGGQGLSGNTIYF. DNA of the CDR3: TGCGCCAGCAGCCAAGGGGGGCAGGGTCTTTCTGGAAACACCATATATTTT.